A single sample gave rise to the 24 T cell receptor beta chains below, sequenced in a study of T cell responses to AZD1222 COVID-19 vaccine. The repertoire was sequenced with immunoSEQ multiplex PCR; TCRdb's copy has only in-frame clones and lacks some. The sample has roughly 180,000 clones, roughly nine tenths seen once. This material consisted of peripheral blood, taken on day 0 of AZD1222 vaccination. All receptors derive from an adult in good health.

The chain couples TRBV30 to TRBJ2-3; TRBD2 agrees at 12 bases. Trimming at V came to 3 bases and at J to 1 base, leaving 14 bases not matched to a gene. Germline V gene lookup returns CDR1 GTSNPN and CDR2 SVGIG (reference sequence). The CDR3 has 19 amino acids. This chain's CDR3 is CAWRAKGKGLAGGTDTQYF. DNA of the CDR3: TGTGCCTGGAGGGCGAAGGGTAAGGGACTAGCGGGCGGCACAGATACGCAGTATTTT.

This chain links TRBV11-2 with TRBJ1-2, with 8 nucleotides matching TRBD1. This CDR3 has 16 amino acids. CDR1 SGHAT and CDR2 FQNNGV come from the germline V gene. J lost 2 bases, V lost 5 bases, and 10 bases had no gene match. The CDR3 coding sequence is TGTGCCAGCAGCCCGGGGGGGACAGGATGGAACTATGGCTACACCTTC. Translation: CASSPGGTGWNYGYTF.

This clone was found once. The chain recombines TRBV5-4 with TRBJ2-1; TRBD1 matches at 7 bases. The CDR3 is 15 amino acids. V was pared by 2 bases and J by 5 bases, with 7 bases of the junction left unmatched. Germline-derived CDR1 and CDR2 are SGHNT and YYREEE (reference sequence). Here the CDR3 DNA reads TGTGCCAGCAGCTTTAGGGACAGCGGCAACAATGAGCAGTTCTTC. Translating it yields CASSFRDSGNNEQFF. The full variable domain, in which reference TRBV5-4 and TRBJ2-1 provide the parts outside the CDR3, is ETGVTQSPTHLIKTRGQQVTLRCSSQSGHNTVSWYQQALGQGPQFIFQYYREEENGRGNFPPRFSGLQFPNYSSELNVNALELDDSALYLCASSFRDSGNNEQFFGPGTRLTVL.

The chain carries TRBV29-1 and TRBJ2-7, with TRBD1 matching 7 bases. Germline CDR1 is SQVTM and CDR2 is ANQGSEA. This CDR3 is built from 14 residues. J was trimmed by 0 bases and V by 7 bases; bases with no gene match: 9. The CDR3 DNA reads as TGCAGCGACGCCGAGACAGGGCACTCCTACGAGCAGTACTTC. Its protein is CSDAETGHSYEQYF.

The chain couples TRBV4-3 to TRBJ2-1, with no clear D. Trimming shortened V by 1 base and J by 2 bases, and 12 bases separated the two germline ends. The CDR3 runs 16 residues. CDR1 LGHNA and CDR2 YSLEER come from the germline V gene. This CDR3 reads CASSQGGPDTYNEQFF. CDR3 in DNA: TGCGCCAGCAGCCAAGGTGGCCCAGATACCTACAATGAGCAGTTCTTC.

This clone came up once. V gene TRBV10-3 combines with J gene TRBJ1-3; TRBD1 matches 9 bases. The V gene end was trimmed by 2 bases and the J gene end by 2 bases; junction bases not matched to a gene: 4. Germline V gene data show CDR1 as ENHRY and CDR2 as SYGVKD. This CDR3 has 16 residues. The chain's CDR3 is CAISEGQGKAGNTIYF. In nucleotides, the CDR3 is TGTGCCATCAGTGAGGGACAGGGGAAGGCTGGAAACACCATATATTTT.

V gene TRBV5-1 combines with J gene TRBJ2-3; a weak D match, TRBD2 (7 bases). The germline gives CDR1 SGHRS, CDR2 YFSETQ. The CDR3 has 17 residues. V lost 0 bases, J lost 3 bases, and 17 bases lay in between. CDR3 amino acids: CASSLATGRVGTDTQYF. DNA of the CDR3: TGCGCCAGCAGCTTGGCCACAGGGAGGGTAGGGACAGATACGCAGTATTTT.

The chain couples TRBV13 to TRBJ1-1; D unresolved. Trimming took off 6 bases at V and 1 base at J, with 6 bases between the two ends. The CDR3 consists of 12 residues. CDR1 and CDR2 (germline): PRHDT, FYEKMQ (reference sequence). This chain's CDR3 is CASRPQNTEAFF. The CDR3 DNA reads TGTGCCAGCAGACCTCAGAACACTGAAGCTTTCTTT.

The V call is TRBV7-8, the J call TRBJ1-1; D is unclear. The CDR3 loop spans 15 amino acids. Trimming stripped 4 bases from V and 7 bases from J, with 19 bases between. Per germline, CDR1 SGHVS and CDR2 FQNEAQ. CDR3 sequence reads: CASSYRLRSPSEAFF. CDR3 in DNA: TGTGCCAGCAGCTACCGATTACGGTCGCCGAGTGAAGCTTTCTTT.

This chain links TRBV13 with TRBJ2-3, with a weak D call TRBD1 (6 bases). The V end lost 5 bases, the J end lost 3 bases, and 18 bases lay between the germline ends. The germline V gene has CDR1 PRHDT and CDR2 FYEKMQ (reference sequence). This CDR3 contains 16 residues. The CDR3 bases are TGTGCCAGCAGCCACAAAACCGGGACAACGACAGATACGCAGTATTTT. Its translation is CASSHKTGTTTDTQYF.

The chain uses TRBV5-6 and TRBJ1-3; D not resolved. Germline V gene lookup returns CDR1 SGHDT and CDR2 YYEEEE. This CDR3 spans 15 amino acids. V gave up 3 bases and J gave up 0 bases, with 10 bases separating them. CDR3: CASSSSPVSGNTIYF. CDR3 nucleotides: TGTGCCAGCAGCTCCTCGCCGGTCTCTGGAAACACCATATATTTT.

The sample holds one count of this clone. The chain is built from TRBV6-2 or TRBV6-3 and TRBJ1-1; D might be TRBD1 (5 bases). Germline assignment: CDR1 MNHEY and CDR2 SVGEGT. The CDR3 is 16 residues long. V lost 4 bases to trimming and J lost 1 base, with 16 bases between them. CDR3 amino acids: CASSWKPGTANTEAFF. As DNA, the CDR3 is TGTGCCAGCAGTTGGAAGCCCGGGACGGCGAACACTGAAGCTTTCTTT.

The chain uses TRBV5-8 and TRBJ1-2, with D tentatively TRBD1 (5 bases). The germline gives CDR1 SGHTS, CDR2 YDEGEE. This CDR3 has 15 amino acids. Trimming shortened V by 2 bases and J by 2 bases, and 13 bases separated the two germline ends. The CDR3 region has the DNA TGTGCCAGCAGCTTTCCAGGGTCTCGGAACTATGGCTACACCTTC. Translated: CASSFPGSRNYGYTF.

V gene TRBV5-6 combines with J gene TRBJ1-1; D remains unclear. Germline V gene sequence: CDR1 SGHDT, CDR2 YYEEEE. V dropped 1 base and J dropped 4 bases, with 11 bases sitting between them. The CDR3 consists of 14 residues. CDR3 in DNA: TGTGCCAGCAGCTTGTTGGGGAGGGCCACTGAAGCTTTCTTT. Translating it yields CASSLLGRATEAFF.

The rearrangement links TRBV12-3 or TRBV12-4 to TRBJ1-6; a possible D gene is TRBD1 (5 bases). Trimming stripped 6 bases from V and 15 bases from J, with 18 bases between. This CDR3 region has 13 residues. In DNA form, the CDR3 reads TGTGCCAGCAGCATAAAGCCCCAGGGTAGCCTCCACTTT. It yields the protein CASSIKPQGSLHF.

This rearrangement joins TRBV20-1 to TRBJ1-2, with D perhaps matching TRBD1 (5 bases). V was clipped by 2 bases and J by 8 bases, with 9 bases between them. Germline CDR1 reads DFQATT; CDR2 reads SNEGSKA (reference sequence). The CDR3 has 11 amino acids. This CDR3 is CSARRTTGYTF. CDR3 in DNA: TGCAGTGCTAGACGGACAACAGGCTACACCTTC.

The CDR3 is CASSVAPGGTEKLFF. The CDR3 nucleotides are TGTGCCAGCAGCGTAGCGCCGGGGGGAACTGAAAAACTGTTTTTT. The chain combines TRBV9 with TRBJ1-4, with D tentatively TRBD1 (5 bases). Germline V gene data show CDR1 as SGDLS and CDR2 as YYNGEE. The CDR3 contains 15 residues. Trimming took 0 bases from V and 7 from J, leaving 13 bases between them.

This rearrangement joins TRBV9 to TRBJ1-4; 9 bases align to TRBD1. V lost 4 bases and J lost 11; bases outside the gene matches: 12. There are 15 residues in the CDR3. The germline V gene has CDR1 SGDLS and CDR2 YYNGEE. The CDR3 DNA sequence: TGTGCCAGCAGCTCCGGGGGGACAGGGAGGGGTAAACTGTTTTTT. This codes for CASSSGGTGRGKLFF.

This clone was seen a single time. The rearrangement joins TRBV14 to TRBJ2-5; TRBD2 matches 11 bases. Unmatched junction bases numbered 3, after V lost 4 bases and J lost 2 bases. Per the germline V gene, CDR1 is SGHDN and CDR2 is FVKESK. There are 15 residues in the CDR3. DNA of the CDR3: TGTGCCAGCAGCCTACTAGCGGGGGAGCAAGAGACCCAGTACTTC. Translation: CASSLLAGEQETQYF.

The J gene is TRBJ1-1, the V gene TRBV4-3; tentative D call: TRBD1 (6 bases). CDR1 is LGHNA, CDR2 YSLEER, per germline. The CDR3 consists of 14 residues. With 4 bases removed from V and 6 bases from J, the gap between germline ends came to 15 bases. In DNA, the CDR3 is TGCGCCAGCAGCCCTAGGGGGAATGGGGCTGAAGCTTTCTTT. Translating it yields CASSPRGNGAEAFF.

The chain uses TRBV9 and TRBJ1-1; 8 nucleotides agree with TRBD1. After removal of 5 bases from V and 1 base from J, the junction contained 7 bases not matched to a gene. Germline values: CDR1 SGDLS, CDR2 YYNGEE. The CDR3 consists of 15 residues. This CDR3 reads CASSQSGGPNTEAFF. Written as DNA, the CDR3 is TGTGCCAGCAGTCAATCAGGGGGCCCGAACACTGAAGCTTTCTTT.

CDR3 protein: CASSSLQGGDEKLFF. The CDR3 nucleotides read TGTGCCAGCAGTTCCCTACAGGGCGGCGATGAAAAACTGTTTTTT. The gene calls are TRBV28 and TRBJ1-4; weak D call: TRBD1 (6 bases). Germline V gene lookup returns CDR1 MDHEN and CDR2 SYDVKM. V was pared by 4 bases and J by 6 bases, with 15 bases between. The CDR3 totals 15 residues.

The chain carries TRBV30 and TRBJ1-6; D might be TRBD1 (5 bases). V lost 6 bases to trimming and J lost 5 bases, with 14 bases between them. Per germline, CDR1 GTSNPN and CDR2 SVGIG (reference sequence). This CDR3 is built from 14 residues. CDR3 nucleotide sequence: TGTGCCTGCCCGGGGCAGAGAAATAATTCACCCCTCCACTTT. As protein: CACPGQRNNSPLHF.

The genes are TRBV18 and TRBJ2-2, with D perhaps given as TRBD1 or TRBD2 (5 bases each). Germline lookup yields CDR1 KGHSH and CDR2 LQKENI. V lost 2 bases and J 5 bases, leaving 6 bases between the germline ends. The CDR3 is 13 amino acids. The CDR3: CASSPGGTGELFF. Here the CDR3 DNA reads TGTGCCAGCTCACCAGGGGGAACCGGGGAGCTGTTTTTT.